Shown below are 21 T cell receptor beta chains from a single sample sequenced in a study of shared clonotypes between healthy human individuals. Terminally differentiated effector memory CD45RA+ cells were left out of the naive CD8 fraction, which was CD45RO-negative and positively selected for CCR7. TCRdb's table, derived via immunoSEQ multiplex PCR, lists solely in-frame clones and lacks some. Of millions of clones in the sample, about 95% were seen once. Sequencing was done on a sample of naive CD8+ T cells sorted from blood. The receptor source for this set is a man aged 18 to 30 in good health.

The chain links TRBV6-6 to TRBJ1-4, with a weak D call TRBD1 (6 bases). The CDR3 extends over 16 amino acids. The germline V gene encodes CDR1 MNHNY and CDR2 SVGAGI (reference sequence). Trimming took 2 bases from V and 5 from J, leaving 15 bases between them. The CDR3 coding sequence is TGTGCCAGCAGTTACCCCGACGGACAGATAAATGAAAAACTGTTTTTT. Protein: CASSYPDGQINEKLFF.

The chain employs TRBV5-6 and TRBJ1-5; D gene unclear. CDR1 is SGHDT, CDR2 YYEEEE, per germline. The ends were cut back, 0 bases at V and 5 bases at J, with 6 bases in the middle. CDR3 length: 13 amino acids. DNA for the CDR3: TGTGCCAGCAGCTTGGGTCTGGATCAGCCCCAGCATTTT. Encoded protein: CASSLGLDQPQHF.

As regards this clone: This sample includes further DNA sequences coding for the same CDR3. The gene calls are TRBV19 and TRBJ2-5, with D possibly called TRBD1 or TRBD2 (6 bases each). CDR3 length equals 15 residues. Germline V gives CDR1 LNHDA, CDR2 SQIVND (reference sequence). Trimming removed 1 base at V and 1 base at J, with 10 bases between. CDR3 region: CASSIGGGSQETQYF. The CDR3 coding sequence is TGTGCCAGTAGTATAGGAGGGGGGTCCCAAGAGACCCAGTACTTC.

The rearrangement uses TRBV7-9 and TRBJ2-7; 8 bases align to TRBD1. The CDR3 consists of 16 residues. V lost 5 bases and J lost 1; bases outside the gene matches: 10. CDR1 is SEHNR and CDR2 is FQNEAQ in the germline V gene (reference sequence). In nucleotides, the CDR3 is TGTGCCAGCAGCGCAGACAGGGGCTTCCTGTCCTACGAGCAGTACTTC. Translating it yields CASSADRGFLSYEQYF.

The chain employs TRBV6-1 and TRBJ2-7; maybe TRBD2 (6 bases). V lost 2 bases and J lost 8, with 22 bases in between. Germline V lookup: CDR1 MNHNS, CDR2 SASEGT. The CDR3 sequence is 16 residues long. Here the CDR3 reads CASSELTNPTGAKQYF. CDR3 sequence (DNA): TGTGCCAGCAGTGAATTAACGAATCCGACGGGAGCCAAGCAGTACTTC.

V usage is TRBV7-3 and J usage is TRBJ2-7, with TRBD2 identical over 8 bases. Per germline, CDR1 SGHTA and CDR2 FQGTGA. This CDR3 region has 13 residues. The V and J ends lost 5 bases and 3 bases, in that order; junction bases with no gene match: 3. The CDR3, as DNA: TGTGCCAGCAGCCCCAGCGGGAGCTACGAGCAGTACTTC. It specifies CASSPSGSYEQYF.

The genes are TRBV2 and TRBJ1-3; D gene unclear. This CDR3 is built from 14 residues. Germline assignment: CDR1 SNHLY and CDR2 FYNNEI. Trimming took off 1 base at V and 2 bases at J, with 6 bases between the two ends. CDR3 sequence (DNA): TGTGCCAGCAGTGAAGGACGGACTGGAAACACCATATATTTT. This encodes CASSEGRTGNTIYF.

V usage is TRBV6-6 and J usage is TRBJ2-3; no clear D gene. In germline, CDR1 is MNHNY, CDR2 SVGAGI (reference sequence). The CDR3 spans 16 residues. V lost 0 bases, J lost 4 bases, and 14 bases lay in between. CDR3 DNA: TGTGCCAGCAGTTACTCAGAAGGTTTAAGCCCAGATACGCAGTATTTT. This translates into CASSYSEGLSPDTQYF.

The chain uses TRBV6-6 and TRBJ1-1, with a possible D match to TRBD1 (6 bases). Trimming removed 4 bases at V and 4 bases at J, with 13 bases between. Germline loops: CDR1 MNHNY, CDR2 SVGAGI (reference sequence). This CDR3 region has 14 residues. CDR3 region: CASSSETGFTEAFF. The CDR3 region has the DNA TGTGCCAGCAGTTCTGAAACAGGGTTCACTGAAGCTTTCTTT.

This clone came up once. The chain employs TRBV18 and TRBJ1-2, with a possible D match to TRBD1 (5 bases). The germline V and J ends were trimmed by 5 bases and 2 bases, with 12 bases remaining between them. Germline V gene lookup returns CDR1 KGHSH and CDR2 LQKENI. This CDR3 has 14 amino acids. The CDR3 reads CASSTTGANYGYTF. In DNA form, the CDR3 reads TGTGCCAGCTCAACAACAGGAGCCAACTATGGCTACACCTTC.

The chain is built from TRBV7-2 and TRBJ2-7; weak D call: TRBD2 (6 bases). Trimming left V 2 bases short and J 3 bases short, with 14 bases between. Germline V gene data show CDR1 as SGHTA and CDR2 as FQGNSA. CDR3 length: 15 amino acids. The CDR3 is CASSLSGTYDYEQYF. CDR3 DNA: TGTGCCAGCAGCTTATCCGGGACTTACGACTACGAGCAGTACTTC.

V is TRBV11-2 and J is TRBJ1-3; D unresolved. This CDR3 has 16 residues. From germline, CDR1 is SGHAT and CDR2 FQNNGV. Trimming left V 2 bases short and J 0 bases short, with 11 bases between. The CDR3 loop reads CASSLSTGVSGNTIYF. In nucleotides, the CDR3 is TGTGCCAGCAGCTTAAGTACCGGGGTCTCTGGAAACACCATATATTTT. Drawing the rest from reference TRBV11-2 and TRBJ1-3, the complete variable domain is EAGVAQSPRYKIIEKRQSVAFWCNPISGHATLYWYQQILGQGPKLLIQFQNNGVVDDSQLPKDRFSAERLKGVDSTLKIQPAKLEDSAVYLCASSLSTGVSGNTIYFGEGSWLTVV.

This sequence joins TRBV5-6 and TRBJ1-6; tentatively, D is TRBD1 (6 bases). This CDR3 is 17 amino acids long. Germline V gene data show CDR1 as SGHDT and CDR2 as YYEEEE. The ends were cut back, 1 base at V and 2 bases at J, with 13 bases in the middle. CDR3 in DNA: TGTGCCAGCAGCTTGAGAACAGGGCGCACCTATAATTCACCCCTCCACTTT. Protein sequence: CASSLRTGRTYNSPLHF.

This rearrangement joins TRBV28 to TRBJ2-3, with D hard to call. V was trimmed by 5 bases and J by 5 bases, leaving 11 bases between them. The CDR3 length is 13 residues. The V gene's germline CDR1 is MDHEN and CDR2 SYDVKM. For the CDR3, the DNA is TGTGCCAGCAGTCAGCGAGCGTTAGATACGCAGTATTTT. As protein: CASSQRALDTQYF.

V is TRBV30 and J is TRBJ1-1, with 10 nucleotides matching TRBD1. CDR1 and CDR2 from the germline V gene are GTSNPN and SVGIG (reference sequence). Trimming took 4 bases from V and 5 from J; bases not matched to a gene: 7. The CDR3 runs 14 residues. DNA of the CDR3: TGTGCCTGGACCCTGGGACAGGGGAAGACTGAAGCTTTCTTT. Its translation is CAWTLGQGKTEAFF.

The CDR3 is CASSHPQGASPEAFF. DNA of the CDR3: TGCGCCAGCAGCCACCCACAGGGGGCGAGCCCTGAAGCTTTCTTT. This chain joins TRBV4-1 and TRBJ1-1, with 9 bases lining up with TRBD1. J was trimmed by 6 bases and V by 3 bases; bases with no gene match: 8. Looked up from germline, CDR1 is MGHRA and CDR2 is YSYEKL. This CDR3 has 15 amino acids.

Of note for this clone: The junction differs from germline at one of its ends, possibly a read error. The chain recombines TRBV10-3 with TRBJ2-7; 14 positions agree with TRBD2. Germline assignment: CDR1 ENHRY and CDR2 SYGVKD. This CDR3 is built from 15 residues. For the CDR3, the DNA is TGTGCCATCAGCGAGTCTGGACTAGCGGGAGGCGAGCAGTACTTC. Translated, it gives CAISESGLAGGEQYF.

V gene TRBV10-1 combines with J gene TRBJ1-6; 7 bases align to TRBD1. This CDR3 comprises 13 residues. After removal of 8 bases from V and 10 bases from J, the junction contained 8 bases not matched to a gene. CDR1 and CDR2 (germline): WNHNN, SYGVQD (reference sequence). The DNA of the CDR3 is TGCGCCAGCGCCCTGGCAGGGGGATCACCCCTCCACTTT. Protein sequence: CASALAGGSPLHF.

This chain links TRBV28 with TRBJ2-7; D tentatively fits TRBD1 or TRBD2 (5 bases each). V was pared by 5 bases and J by 5 bases, with 19 bases between. Germline V gene lookup returns CDR1 MDHEN and CDR2 SYDVKM. The length of the CDR3 is 15 residues. CDR3 sequence reads: CASSREGTTRDEQYF. CDR3 sequence (DNA): TGTGCCAGCAGTCGCGAAGGGACGACCAGGGACGAGCAGTACTTC.

In the case of this clone: The same CDR3 arises from other DNA sequences in this sample as well. This chain uses TRBV27 with TRBJ1-5, with 8 bases aligning to TRBD1. Germline CDR1 is MNHEY and CDR2 is SMNVEV (reference sequence). Trimming at V came to 5 bases and at J to 1 base, leaving 1 base not matched to a gene. CDR3 size: 14 residues. DNA for the CDR3: TGTGCCAGCAGTGGACAGGGAAGCAATCAGCCCCAGCATTTT. This codes for CASSGQGSNQPQHF.

The rearrangement uses TRBV2 and TRBJ2-5; 16 nucleotides line up with TRBD2. This CDR3 is built from 17 residues. The ends lost 6 bases at V and 4 bases at J; junction bases unmatched: 8. Germline V gene lookup returns CDR1 SNHLY and CDR2 FYNNEI. The chain's CDR3 is CASRPGLAGGLGETQYF. CDR3 DNA: TGTGCCAGCAGGCCGGGACTAGCGGGGGGGTTAGGAGAGACCCAGTACTTC.